This TCR beta chain is drawn from a study of cytomegalovirus exposure and HLA in healthy donors. Overall study: There were approximately 81 million unique TCRs (from HLA-typed donors) in an early data release. Study outcomes and limitations: Later, TCR association rates were found to vary by HLA locus, highest for DRB1 and lowest for HLA-C. In vitro testing confirmed a few CMV-associated chains as specific for CMV antigens. There were 150 or so TCR beta chains listed as cytomegalovirus-associated.

Primers included in the PCR were 60 Vbeta and 13 Jbeta primers. TCRdb's copy holds only in-frame clones and misses some; the assay was immunoSEQ multiplex PCR. The table records just over 150,000 clones, around 80% of them present only once. As to this clone: As yet, its antigen is unknown.

The CDR3 extends over 14 amino acids. With 0 bases removed from V and 5 bases from J, the gap between germline ends came to 10 bases. Germline V gene data show CDR1 as SGHAT and CDR2 as FQNNGV. The material sequenced was PBMCs. The rearrangement links TRBV11-2 to TRBJ2-5; D not certain. The TCR comes from a man younger than 35 in good health and CMV-seronegative. CDR3 nucleotide sequence: TGTGCCAGCAGCTTAGACTCCTCGAGGGAGACCCAGTACTTC. Translating gives CASSLDSSRETQYF.